This is a list of T cell receptor beta chains from one sample in a study of cytomegalovirus exposure and HLA in healthy donors. This table comes from immunoSEQ multiplex PCR, and its TCRdb copy is limited to in-frame clones, with some not included. The sample lists 150,000 to 200,000 clones, 80% occurring once. Sequencing input: PBMCs. The receptors come from a woman aged 40 to 50 in good health and CMV-seronegative. The CDR3 runs from the conserved cysteine through the conserved F or W. The size entry is marked missing in some rows and otherwise reads once, few, many or a size class.

clone size: NA; V gene: TRBV29-1; CDR3 protein: CSVEGDRETGELFF
clone size: NA; V gene: TRBV4-3; CDR3 protein: CASSQTSGGEQYF
clone size: few; V gene: TRBV4-1; CDR3 protein: CASSQVGGRNLYNEQFF
clone size: NA; V gene: TRBV4-3; CDR3 protein: CASSQVVGVWYTEAFF
clone size: NA; V gene: TRBV7-3; CDR3 protein: CASSDRDRGRDSPLHF
clone size: NA; V gene: TRBV28; CDR3 protein: CASSPQGYEQYF
clone size: NA; V gene: TRBV7-8; CDR3 protein: CASSVTSGVTDTQYF
clone size: NA; V gene: TRBV7-2; CDR3 protein: CASSLTAVAGGSNEQFF
clone size: NA; V gene: TRBV28; CDR3 protein: CASGGPFTGANGLTF
clone size: NA; V gene: TRBV10-1; CDR3 protein: CASRGSYNEQFF
clone size: NA; V gene: TRBV28; CDR3 protein: CASTLAAGGSYGYTF
clone size: NA; V gene: TRBV13; CDR3 protein: CASSPETGRYGYTF
clone size: few; V gene: TRBV5-4; CDR3 protein: CASSGRDRGPGANVLTF
clone size: NA; V gene: TRBV4-1; CDR3 protein: CASSQGPGRNQPQHF
clone size: NA; V gene: TRBV15; CDR3 protein: CATSRQRFTDTQYF
clone size: few; V gene: TRBV28; CDR3 protein: CASSWVGGTDTQYF
clone size: NA; V gene: TRBV9; CDR3 protein: CASSASGGRGNTGELFF
clone size: NA; V gene: TRBV7-9; CDR3 protein: CASLHDTSNTEAFF
clone size: NA; V gene: TRBV7-2; CDR3 protein: CASSLVGGRGQETQYF
clone size: NA; V gene: TRBV7-9; CDR3 protein: CASSFNPGEGYTF
clone size: NA; V gene: TRBV6-5; CDR3 protein: CASRRGIGSPEAFF
clone size: NA; V gene: TRBV7-2; CDR3 protein: CASSLRPTLGASGYEQYF
clone size: NA; V gene: TRBV7-9; CDR3 protein: CASSLGVGARDTQYF
clone size: NA; V gene: TRBV6-5; CDR3 protein: CANGTSGDNEQFF
clone size: NA; V gene: TRBV7-2; CDR3 protein: CASSLRSTGFSYNEQFF
clone size: NA; V gene: TRBV6-5; CDR3 protein: CASSYFLAAGYAEAFF
clone size: NA; V gene: TRBV10-2; CDR3 protein: CASSEPGTPNYGYTF
clone size: NA; V gene: TRBV6-5; CDR3 protein: CASSYLGQGNSPLHF
clone size: NA; V gene: TRBV4-3; CDR3 protein: CASSQRRGHSEKLFF
clone size: NA; V gene: TRBV4-1; CDR3 protein: CASSQDWTGGKKTQYF
clone size: NA; V gene: TRBV2; CDR3 protein: CASSEALGGGEKLFF
clone size: NA; V gene: TRBV27; CDR3 protein: CASGTGAVALETQYF
clone size: once; V gene: TRBV7-9; CDR3 protein: CASSREGTEAFF